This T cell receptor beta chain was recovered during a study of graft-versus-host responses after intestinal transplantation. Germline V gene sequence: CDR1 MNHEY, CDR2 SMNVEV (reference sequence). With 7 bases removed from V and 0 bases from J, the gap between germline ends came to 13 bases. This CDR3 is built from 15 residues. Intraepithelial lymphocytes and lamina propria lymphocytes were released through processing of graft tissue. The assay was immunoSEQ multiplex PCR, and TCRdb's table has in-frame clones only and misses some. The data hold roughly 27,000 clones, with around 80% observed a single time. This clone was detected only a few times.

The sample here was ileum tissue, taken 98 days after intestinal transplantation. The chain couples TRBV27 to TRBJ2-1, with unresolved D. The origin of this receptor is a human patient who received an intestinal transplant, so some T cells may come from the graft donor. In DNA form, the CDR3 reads TGTGCCAGCACCCTAGACGGTAGCTCCTACAATGAGCAGTTCTTC. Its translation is CASTLDGSSYNEQFF.